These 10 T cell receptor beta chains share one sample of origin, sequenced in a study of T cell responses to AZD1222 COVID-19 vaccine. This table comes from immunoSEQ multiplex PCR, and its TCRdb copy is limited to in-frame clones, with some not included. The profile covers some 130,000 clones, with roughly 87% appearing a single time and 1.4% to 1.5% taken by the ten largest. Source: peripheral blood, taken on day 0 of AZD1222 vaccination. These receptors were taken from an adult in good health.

The CDR3 loop is CATSDPTSYEQYF. DNA of the CDR3: TGTGCCACCAGTGACCCGACTTCCTACGAGCAGTACTTC. V usage is TRBV24-1 and J usage is TRBJ2-7; D is undetermined. Trimming left V 4 bases short and J 1 base short, with 7 bases between. Germline assignment: CDR1 KGHDR and CDR2 SFDVKD. There are 13 residues in the CDR3.

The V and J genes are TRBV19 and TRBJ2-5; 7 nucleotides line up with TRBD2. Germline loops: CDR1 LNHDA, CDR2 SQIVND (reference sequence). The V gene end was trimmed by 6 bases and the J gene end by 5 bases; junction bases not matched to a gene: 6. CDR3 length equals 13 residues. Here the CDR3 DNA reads TGTGCCAGTAGCACCGGGACTACGGAGACCCAGTACTTC. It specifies CASSTGTTETQYF.

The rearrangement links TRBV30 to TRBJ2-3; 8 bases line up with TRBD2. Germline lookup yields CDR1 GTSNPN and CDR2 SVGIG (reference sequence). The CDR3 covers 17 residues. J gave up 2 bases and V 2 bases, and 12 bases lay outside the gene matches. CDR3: CAWSSSGGLTATDTQYF. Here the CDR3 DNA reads TGTGCCTGGAGTTCCAGCGGGGGCTTGACAGCCACAGATACGCAGTATTTT.

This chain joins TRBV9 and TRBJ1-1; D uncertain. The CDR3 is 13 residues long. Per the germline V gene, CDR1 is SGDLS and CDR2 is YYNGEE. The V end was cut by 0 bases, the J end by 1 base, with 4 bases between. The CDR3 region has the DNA TGTGCCAGCAGCGTAGCCGGGAACACTGAAGCTTTCTTT. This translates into CASSVAGNTEAFF.

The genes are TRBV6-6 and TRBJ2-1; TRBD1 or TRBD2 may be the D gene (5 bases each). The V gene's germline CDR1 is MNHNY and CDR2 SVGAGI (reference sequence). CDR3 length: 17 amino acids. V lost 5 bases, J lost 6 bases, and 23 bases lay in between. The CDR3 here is CASSPRSGSPGGNEQFF. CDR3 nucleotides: TGTGCCAGCAGTCCGCGATCAGGGTCCCCTGGGGGCAATGAGCAGTTCTTC.

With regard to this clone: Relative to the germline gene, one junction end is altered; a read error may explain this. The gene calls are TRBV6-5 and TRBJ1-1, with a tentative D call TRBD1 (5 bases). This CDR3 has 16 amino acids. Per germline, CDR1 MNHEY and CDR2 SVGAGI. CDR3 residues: CASSYGTRRVKTEAFF. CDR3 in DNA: TGTGCCAGCAGTTACGGGACGCGGCGTGTGAAGACTGAAGCTTTCTTT.

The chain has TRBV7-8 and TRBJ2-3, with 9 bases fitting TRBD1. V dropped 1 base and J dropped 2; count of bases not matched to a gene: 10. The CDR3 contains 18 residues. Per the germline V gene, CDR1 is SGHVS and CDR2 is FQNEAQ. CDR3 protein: CASSLGYRGPLDTDTQYF. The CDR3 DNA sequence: TGTGCCAGCAGCTTAGGCTACAGGGGGCCTTTAGACACAGATACGCAGTATTTT.

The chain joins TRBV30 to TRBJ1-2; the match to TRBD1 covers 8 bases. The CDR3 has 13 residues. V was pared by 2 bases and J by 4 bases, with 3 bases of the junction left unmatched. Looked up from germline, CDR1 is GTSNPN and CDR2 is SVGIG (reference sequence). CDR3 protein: CAWSTGGGYGYTF. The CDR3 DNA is TGTGCCTGGAGTACAGGGGGAGGCTATGGCTACACCTTC.

CDR3 nucleotide sequence: TGTGCCATCAGTGATACGGGACAGAACTATGGCTACACCTTC. It codes for CAISDTGQNYGYTF. This chain links TRBV10-3 with TRBJ1-2; 7 nucleotides match TRBD1. V was pared by 3 bases and J by 2 bases, with 3 bases of the junction left unmatched. Germline-derived CDR1 and CDR2 are ENHRY and SYGVKD. The length of the CDR3 is 14 residues.

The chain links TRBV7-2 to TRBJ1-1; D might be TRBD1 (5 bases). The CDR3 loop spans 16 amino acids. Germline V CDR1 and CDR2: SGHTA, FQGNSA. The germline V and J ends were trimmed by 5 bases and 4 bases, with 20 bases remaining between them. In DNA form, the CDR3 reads TGTGCCAGCAGCCTCGGGGTATGGACACCTGCCACTGAAGCTTTCTTT. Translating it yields CASSLGVWTPATEAFF.